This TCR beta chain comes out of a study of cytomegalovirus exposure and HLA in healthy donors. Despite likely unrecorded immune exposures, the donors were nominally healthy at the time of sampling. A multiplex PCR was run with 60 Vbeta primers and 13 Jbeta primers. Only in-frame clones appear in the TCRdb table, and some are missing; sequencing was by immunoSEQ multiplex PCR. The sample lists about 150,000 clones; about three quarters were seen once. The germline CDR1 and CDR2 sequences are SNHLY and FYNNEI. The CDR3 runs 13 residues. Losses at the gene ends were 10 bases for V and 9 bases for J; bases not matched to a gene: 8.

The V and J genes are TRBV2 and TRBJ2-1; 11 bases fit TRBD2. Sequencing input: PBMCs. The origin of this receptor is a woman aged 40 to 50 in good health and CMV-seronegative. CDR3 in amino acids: CAIRELAGVEQFF. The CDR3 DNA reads TGTGCCATCAGGGAACTAGCGGGAGTTGAGCAGTTCTTC.